This paragraph covers one T cell receptor (beta chain) sequence. The data belong to a study of blood T cell repertoires in COVID-19. Study context: PBMCs, B-cell-depleted T cells, or T cells provided the cDNA or gDNA that made up the material.

Using immunoSEQ multiplex PCR, the repertoire was profiled, and TCRdb retains in-frame clones only, with some absent. The sample contains more than 150,000 clones, nearly 90% of which appear only once. Sequenced: peripheral blood. This clonotype was obtained from a man in his forties or fifties with acute or convalescent COVID-19.

The CDR3 here is CASSGGQGSYGYTF. The CDR3 region has the DNA TGTGCCAGCAGCGGAGGACAGGGTAGCTATGGCTACACCTTC. J is TRBJ1-2 and V is TRBV9, with 8 nucleotides matching TRBD1. CDR1 and CDR2 (germline): SGDLS, YYNGEE. The CDR3 consists of 14 residues. Trimming cost V 3 bases and J 4 bases; bases outside gene matches: 5.